These 25 T cell receptor beta chains share one sample of origin, sequenced in a study of identical twins (dated by TCRdb to the mid-2010s). Library generation was performed with 5' RACE. Sequenced on an Illumina HiSeq 2000. The public reads were reprocessed in TCRdb via fastp at Q25 and MiXCR, keeping in-frame beta chains. CDR3 protein sequences are deduplicated, and each keeps its most common genes and DNA. For this sample the table gives roughly 1,500,000 distinct CDR3 sequences, of which under 35% were detected only once. In total, the top ten clones hold about 0.27% of the sample. The sequencing sample was made of cord blood. Receptors originate from a newborn girl in good health.

This clonotype has just one count. J is TRBJ1-1 and V is TRBV7-9; D may be TRBD1 (5 bases). The CDR3 loop spans 15 amino acids. Trimming removed 1 base at V and 1 base at J, with 10 bases between. Germline-derived CDR1 and CDR2 are SEHNR and FQNEAQ (reference sequence). The DNA for the CDR3 is TGTGCCAGCAGCTTAGAGTGGGGGGGGAACACTGAAGCTTTCTTT. The encoded protein is CASSLEWGGNTEAFF.

This clonotype appeared once. The rearrangement joins TRBV6-6 to TRBJ2-3, with D perhaps matching TRBD1 (6 bases). The germline V and J ends were trimmed by 6 bases and 2 bases, with 15 bases remaining between them. Germline V lookup: CDR1 MNHNY, CDR2 SVGAGI (reference sequence). This CDR3 contains 15 residues. CDR3 amino acids: CASRRQVRPTDTQYF. CDR3 DNA sequence: TGTGCCAGCAGGAGACAGGTCCGCCCCACAGATACGCAGTATTTT.

V gene TRBV6-6 combines with J gene TRBJ1-4; possible D gene TRBD1, 5 bases. The CDR3 covers 14 residues. V was trimmed by 5 bases and J by 7 bases, leaving 14 bases between them. Germline CDR1 is MNHNY and CDR2 is SVGAGI (reference sequence). This CDR3 reads CASSPRGRTEKLFF. The CDR3 DNA reads as TGTGCCAGCAGTCCGAGGGGAAGGACTGAAAAACTGTTTTTT.

This chain joins TRBV5-1 and TRBJ2-3, with TRBD2 matching over 9 bases. V lost 3 bases and J lost 0; bases outside the gene matches: 5. The CDR3 has 16 residues. Per the germline V gene, CDR1 is SGHRS and CDR2 is YFSETQ. CDR3 region: CASSYFGTSSTDTQYF. For the CDR3, the DNA is TGCGCCAGCAGCTACTTCGGGACTAGCAGCACAGATACGCAGTATTTT. Full variable domain (outside the CDR3, taken from reference TRBV5-1 and TRBJ2-3): KAGVTQTPRYLIKTRGQQVTLSCSPISGHRSVSWYQQTPGQGLQFLFEYFSETQRNKGNFPGRFSGRQFSNSRSEMNVSTLELGDSALYLCASSYFGTSSTDTQYFGPGTRLTVL.

The chain combines TRBV11-2 with TRBJ2-7; 10 positions match TRBD2. This CDR3 region has 12 residues. The J segment lost 9 bases and the V segment lost 5 bases, leaving 4 bases of the junction unmatched. Germline V gene lookup returns CDR1 SGHAT and CDR2 FQNNGV. The CDR3, as DNA: TGTGCCAGCAGCCTAGCGGGAGCGGGGCAGTACTTC. It specifies CASSLAGAGQYF.

The chain joins TRBV28 to TRBJ1-4; TRBD1 aligns across 10 bases. CDR3 length: 16 residues. The germline gives CDR1 MDHEN, CDR2 SYDVKM. Unmatched junction bases numbered 8, after V lost 2 bases and J lost 8 bases. DNA for the CDR3: TGTGCCAGCAGTTTAGGGGGACAGGGGATGGGGGAAAAACTGTTTTTT. As protein: CASSLGGQGMGEKLFF.

In regard to this clonotype: A much larger clone differs from this one at a single base, so this may be a read error. The chain carries TRBV20-1 and TRBJ1-4; TRBD1 matches 8 bases. Unmatched junction bases numbered 1, after V lost 1 base and J lost 6 bases. The CDR3 covers 13 residues. The germline CDR1 and CDR2 sequences are DFQATT and SNEGSKA (reference sequence). The CDR3 protein is CSARGTGYEKLFF. The CDR3 DNA is TGCAGTGCTAGAGGGACAGGGTATGAAAAACTGTTTTTT.

The V and J genes are TRBV5-1 and TRBJ1-5, with D tentatively TRBD1 (5 bases). CDR1 is SGHRS and CDR2 is YFSETQ in the germline V gene. The V end lost 4 bases, the J end lost 6 bases, and 11 bases lay between the germline ends. There are 13 residues in the CDR3. In DNA, the CDR3 is TGCGCCAGCAGCCAGCGTGGGGCTCAGCCCCAGCATTTT. As protein: CASSQRGAQPQHF.

This clonotype was counted a few times. This chain uses TRBV6-1 with TRBJ2-1, with TRBD2 matching 12 bases. This CDR3 is built from 18 residues. Germline assignment: CDR1 MNHNS and CDR2 SASEGT. J gave up 8 bases and V 6 bases, and 17 bases lay outside the gene matches. DNA for the CDR3: TGTGCCAGCAGCCCCTTCCTTAGTCTAGCGGGGGGGCCAGATGAGCAGTTCTTC. It specifies CASSPFLSLAGGPDEQFF.

This clonotype was picked up a small number of times. The rearrangement uses TRBV5-1 and TRBJ2-7; 12 nucleotides line up with TRBD2. V dropped 1 base and J dropped 9; count of bases not matched to a gene: 11. This CDR3 contains 16 residues. Looked up from germline, CDR1 is SGHRS and CDR2 is YFSETQ. The DNA for the CDR3 is TGCGCCAGCAGCTTGTCACTAGCGGGGGGCGCCGCGGGGCAGTACTTC. Its translation: CASSLSLAGGAAGQYF.

The J gene is TRBJ2-1, the V gene TRBV5-1; 8 bases match TRBD2. Germline CDR1 SGHRS, CDR2 YFSETQ. CDR3 length: 16 residues. Germline trimming cut 3 bases from V and 9 bases from J; bases unmatched to any gene: 14. In DNA form, the CDR3 reads TGCGCCAGCAGCTCTTTAGCGGGACACGGCGCTGTTGAGCAGTTCTTC. Encoded protein: CASSSLAGHGAVEQFF.

The chain combines TRBV13 with TRBJ2-3, with D tentatively TRBD2 (6 bases). The CDR3 totals 14 residues. The V and J ends lost 5 bases and 7 bases respectively, with 16 bases between them. In germline, CDR1 is PRHDT, CDR2 FYEKMQ (reference sequence). This CDR3 is CASSPRAGTYTQYF. In nucleotides, the CDR3 is TGTGCCAGCAGCCCACGGGCGGGAACATATACGCAGTATTTT.

CDR3 in DNA: TGTGCCACCAGAAGGGGTACGGGGGGCTACACCTTC. Translating gives CATRRGTGGYTF. The V call is TRBV24-1, the J call TRBJ1-2, with a tentative D call TRBD1 (5 bases). The germline gives CDR1 KGHDR, CDR2 SFDVKD. The V end was cut by 7 bases, the J end by 8 bases, with 13 bases between. CDR3 length: 12 amino acids.

A note on this clonotype: At one of its ends the junction is not consistent with the germline gene, which may arise from a read error. The chain uses TRBV7-2 and TRBJ1-1; TRBD1 matches at 9 bases. CDR1 SGHTA and CDR2 FQGNSA come from the germline V gene. This CDR3 has 15 residues. In DNA, the CDR3 is TGTGTCAGCAGCTTGATACAGGGGGCGGGTACTGAAGCTTTCTTT. It is translated as CVSSLIQGAGTEAFF.

This clonotype has a handful of counts. Possible read error: a much larger clone is one base away. The chain is built from TRBV24-1 and TRBJ2-5; TRBD2 agrees at 7 bases. Germline V gene data show CDR1 as KGHDR and CDR2 as SFDVKD. The CDR3 extends over 11 amino acids. Written as DNA, the CDR3 is TGTGCCGCCAGTAGCGGGGAGACCCAGTACTTC. Its translation is CAASSGETQYF.

This clonotype was counted only a few times. V usage is TRBV28 and J usage is TRBJ2-7; a weak D match, TRBD2 (6 bases). Trimming left V 3 bases short and J 5 bases short, with 23 bases between. The CDR3 is 17 residues long. CDR1 and CDR2 (germline): MDHEN, SYDVKM. CDR3 in amino acids: CASSFGVREREGHEQYF. CDR3 nucleotides: TGTGCCAGCAGTTTTGGAGTGCGGGAAAGAGAAGGGCACGAGCAGTACTTC. Filled out from reference TRBV28 and TRBJ2-7, the complete variable domain reads DVKVTQSSRYLVKRTGEKVFLECVQDMDHENMFWYRQDPGLGLRLIYFSYDVKMKEKGDIPEGYSVSREKKERFSLILESASTNQTSMYLCASSFGVREREGHEQYFGPGTRLTVT.

J is TRBJ2-7 and V is TRBV3-1; perhaps D is TRBD1 or TRBD2 (5 bases each). CDR1 LGHDT and CDR2 YNNKEL come from the germline V gene (reference sequence). V was clipped by 0 bases and J by 7 bases, with 16 bases between them. CDR3 length equals 15 residues. In DNA, the CDR3 is TGTGCCAGCAGCCAAGACCGGGACCCATACAATGAGCAGTACTTC. This encodes CASSQDRDPYNEQYF.

The CDR3, as DNA: TGTGCCAGCAGCTTAAAAGCGGGGCCAGATACGCAGTATTTT. Protein: CASSLKAGPDTQYF. This rearrangement joins TRBV7-2 to TRBJ2-3; TRBD2 aligns across 7 bases. Per the germline V gene, CDR1 is SGHTA and CDR2 is FQGNSA. The CDR3 totals 14 residues. The V segment lost 2 bases and the J segment 4 bases; nucleotides outside the gene matches: 3.

The DNA of the CDR3 is TGTGCCAGCAAGCTTCGGGGACAGGGGGCTAATGGCTACACCTTC. It specifies CASKLRGQGANGYTF. J is TRBJ1-2 and V is TRBV6-1, with 12 positions matching TRBD1. The germline gives CDR1 MNHNS, CDR2 SASEGT. The CDR3 runs to 15 residues. V gave up 7 bases and J gave up 6 bases; unmatched junction bases: 9.

The gene calls are TRBV10-3 and TRBJ2-5, with a possible D match to TRBD2 (6 bases). V shed 4 bases and J shed 4 bases, with 7 bases lying between them. The germline gives CDR1 ENHRY, CDR2 SYGVKD. This CDR3 spans 12 amino acids. The CDR3 loop reads CAISGAGETQYF. In DNA, the CDR3 is TGTGCCATCAGTGGAGCGGGAGAGACCCAGTACTTC.

The chain combines TRBV5-1 with TRBJ2-4; D ambiguous. With the DNA end fitting TRBJ2-7 better, the J assignment may be wrong. Germline loops: CDR1 SGHRS, CDR2 YFSETQ. This CDR3 is 16 amino acids long. The CDR3 spells CASSLEGYLHSYEQYF. The CDR3 region has the DNA TGCGCCAGCAGCTTGGAGGGCTACTTACATTCTTACGAGCAGTACTTC.

This clonotype occurred a few times. The chain combines TRBV6-6 with TRBJ2-2; TRBD1 is a possible D gene (7 bases). V was cut by 2 bases and J by 6 bases, with 13 bases left in between. CDR1 is MNHNY, CDR2 SVGAGI, per germline (reference sequence). This CDR3 region has 15 residues. CDR3 in DNA: TGTGCCAGCAGTTACCAGGGCAGGGGGGCCGGGGAGCTGTTTTTT. Amino acids: CASSYQGRGAGELFF.

This clonotype was seen a few times. This sequence joins TRBV7-9 and TRBJ2-1, with D perhaps TRBD1 (6 bases). CDR1 is SEHNR and CDR2 is FQNEAQ in the germline V gene (reference sequence). The length of the CDR3 is 12 residues. The V end lost 5 bases, the J end lost 8 bases, and 10 bases lay between the germline ends. CDR3 nucleotides: TGTGCCAGCAGCGATTGGACAGATGAGCAGTTCTTC. Its translation: CASSDWTDEQFF. Looking up the rest from reference TRBV7-9 and TRBJ2-1 gives the full variable domain: DTGVSQNPRHKITKRGQNVTFRCDPISEHNRLYWYRQTLGQGPEFLTYFQNEAQLEKSRLLSDRFSAERPKGSFSTLEIQRTEQGDSAMYLCASSDWTDEQFFGPGTRLTVL.

In its sample, this clonotype was seen a few times. The chain employs TRBV20-1 and TRBJ2-7; TRBD1 agrees at 7 bases. The junction had 6 bases not matched to a gene; V was cut back by 5 bases and J by 2 bases. Per the germline V gene, CDR1 is DFQATT and CDR2 is SNEGSKA (reference sequence). The CDR3 has 13 residues. CDR3 sequence: CSARQGTTYEQYF. Here the CDR3 DNA reads TGCAGTGCTCGACAGGGAACGACCTACGAGCAGTACTTC.

The rearrangement links TRBV9 to TRBJ2-1, with TRBD2 matching over 12 bases. V shed 1 base and J 3 bases; nucleotides not matched to a gene: 11. The CDR3 covers 19 residues. The germline gives CDR1 SGDLS, CDR2 YYNGEE. The CDR3 protein is CASSVTPVTSGGIYNEQFF. In DNA form, the CDR3 reads TGTGCCAGCAGCGTAACCCCCGTTACTAGCGGGGGGATCTACAATGAGCAGTTCTTC.